These 16 T cell receptor beta chains originate from one sample sequenced in a study of blood T cell repertoires in COVID-19. Only in-frame clones appear in the TCRdb table, and some are missing; sequencing was by immunoSEQ multiplex PCR. Altogether 270,000 or so clones are present, approximately 90% being singletons, with the ten largest covering about 2%. The specimen was PBMCs or T cells enriched from blood (not recorded which). The receptor source for this set is a woman in her 40s with acute COVID-19.

There are a few counts of this clone. The J gene is TRBJ1-1, the V gene TRBV5-6; 10 bases fit TRBD1. J was trimmed by 5 bases and V by 3 bases; bases with no gene match: 4. This CDR3 region has 14 residues. Germline CDR1 SGHDT, CDR2 YYEEEE. The CDR3 DNA reads TGTGCCAGCAGCTGGGACAGGGGTATAACTGAAGCTTTCTTT. Amino acid sequence: CASSWDRGITEAFF.

This clone was found a few times. The gene calls are TRBV19 and TRBJ2-2; 9 bases are a match to TRBD1. This CDR3 has 17 residues. The germline CDR1 and CDR2 sequences are LNHDA and SQIVND (reference sequence). The V segment lost 4 bases and the J segment 0 bases; nucleotides outside the gene matches: 6. The CDR3 DNA reads as TGTGCCAGTAGTAAAAGACAGGGGGTCTCGAACACCGGGGAGCTGTTTTTT. Its translation is CASSKRQGVSNTGELFF.

This clone was seen a handful of times. J is TRBJ1-1 and V is TRBV20-1, with D maybe TRBD1 (5 bases). The CDR3 runs to 13 residues. Per germline, CDR1 DFQATT and CDR2 SNEGSKA (reference sequence). The V gene lost 3 bases and the J gene lost 1 base, with 9 bases spanning the gap. The CDR3 DNA follows: TGCAGTGCTAGTCGCAGGGAGAACACTGAAGCTTTCTTT. The encoded protein is CSASRRENTEAFF.

The chain uses TRBV10-3 and TRBJ1-6; perhaps TRBD1 as D (6 bases). The germline V gene has CDR1 ENHRY and CDR2 SYGVKD. This CDR3 has 14 amino acids. V lost 11 bases and J 3 bases, leaving 14 bases between the germline ends. The CDR3 loop reads CAARGSRYNSPLHF. The CDR3 DNA sequence: TGTGCCGCCAGGGGTAGTCGCTATAATTCACCCCTCCACTTT.

This clone is a singleton in its sample. The rearrangement links TRBV2 to TRBJ2-3, with 8 bases fitting TRBD2. The germline V gene has CDR1 SNHLY and CDR2 FYNNEI. CDR3 length equals 16 residues. The V gene end was trimmed by 2 bases and the J gene end by 2 bases; junction bases not matched to a gene: 6. CDR3 sequence: CASSELRGAFTDTQYF. CDR3 nucleotide sequence: TGTGCCAGCAGTGAACTGCGGGGGGCCTTCACAGATACGCAGTATTTT.

This chain links TRBV7-3 with TRBJ2-3; TRBD2 matches at 7 bases. This CDR3 has 14 amino acids. Trimming took 4 bases from V and 4 from J; bases not matched to a gene: 5. Germline CDR1 and CDR2: SGHTA and FQGTGA. The CDR3 here is CASSSGLEADTQYF. CDR3 nucleotides: TGTGCCAGCAGCTCCGGACTAGAGGCAGATACGCAGTATTTT. The whole variable domain, remainder taken from reference TRBV7-3 and TRBJ2-3, is GAGVSQTPSNKVTEKGKYVELRCDPISGHTALYWYRQSLGQGPEFLIYFQGTGAADDSGLPNDRFFAVRPEGSVSTLKIQRTERGDSAVYLCASSSGLEADTQYFGPGTRLTVL.

The V and J genes are TRBV15 and TRBJ2-7; 8 bases agree with TRBD2. This CDR3 spans 13 amino acids. Per germline, CDR1 LNHNV and CDR2 YYDKDF (reference sequence). J gave up 4 bases and V 5 bases, and 4 bases lay outside the gene matches. CDR3 in DNA: TGTGCCACCAGCGGGCGGGGGGCATACGAGCAGTACTTC. Its protein is CATSGRGAYEQYF.

CDR3 nucleotide sequence: TGTGCCAGCAGCTTAACGCCTAGCGGGGGGGCGGGAGATACGCAGTATTTT. This translates into CASSLTPSGGAGDTQYF. The chain couples TRBV7-3 to TRBJ2-3; 12 bases are a match to TRBD2. CDR1 and CDR2 from the germline V gene are SGHTA and FQGTGA. The CDR3 is 17 amino acids. V was pared by 0 bases and J by 5 bases, with 6 bases of the junction left unmatched.

The V call is TRBV18, the J call TRBJ1-5; D is ambiguous. The length of the CDR3 is 12 residues. Trimming removed 6 bases at V and 2 bases at J, with 5 bases between. From germline, CDR1 is KGHSH and CDR2 LQKENI. The CDR3, as DNA: TGTGCCAGCTCGGAGGGCAATCAGCCCCAGCATTTT. This encodes CASSEGNQPQHF.

This clone appeared a few times. V and J are TRBV11-2 and TRBJ1-1; D ambiguous. V was cut by 4 bases and J by 2 bases, with 11 bases left in between. This CDR3 has 14 residues. Germline CDR1 reads SGHAT; CDR2 reads FQNNGV. The CDR3, as DNA: TGTGCCAGCAGCTCGTTCGCGGGAAACACTGAAGCTTTCTTT. Protein product: CASSSFAGNTEAFF.

The CDR3 loop reads CASSLDTNTGELFF. The CDR3 nucleotides are TGTGCCAGCAGCTTAGACACGAACACCGGGGAGCTGTTTTTT. The gene calls are TRBV7-9 and TRBJ2-2; no clear D gene. The CDR3 loop spans 14 amino acids. CDR1 is SEHNR, CDR2 FQNEAQ, per germline (reference sequence). The germline V and J ends were trimmed by 1 base and 0 bases, with 3 bases remaining between them.

In the case of this clone: The identical CDR3 is also encoded by other nucleotide sequences in the sample. V gene TRBV9 combines with J gene TRBJ2-1; unclear D gene. V lost 0 bases and J lost 1, with 5 bases in between. The germline CDR1 and CDR2 sequences are SGDLS and YYNGEE. This CDR3 comprises 14 residues. The CDR3 sequence: CASSVGDSYNEQFF. CDR3 in DNA: TGTGCCAGCAGCGTAGGAGATTCCTACAATGAGCAGTTCTTC.

This clone appeared a single time. This chain connects TRBV2 to TRBJ1-3; D remains ambiguous. Germline V lookup: CDR1 SNHLY, CDR2 FYNNEI. This CDR3 spans 17 amino acids. V was trimmed by 5 bases and J by 0 bases, leaving 17 bases between them. The CDR3 nucleotides read TGTGCCAGCAGTCCCAGTGCTGGCCAGTACTCTGGAAACACCATATATTTT. This gives the protein CASSPSAGQYSGNTIYF. Full variable domain (outside the CDR3, taken from reference TRBV2 and TRBJ1-3): EPEVTQTPSHQVTQMGQEVILRCVPISNHLYFYWYRQILGQKVEFLVSFYNNEISEKSEIFDDQFSVERPDGSNFTLKIRSTKLEDSAMYFCASSPSAGQYSGNTIYFGEGSWLTVV.

The gene calls are TRBV13 and TRBJ2-1, with TRBD1 matching over 10 bases. The CDR3 is 15 residues long. CDR1 is PRHDT and CDR2 is FYEKMQ in the germline V gene (reference sequence). With V trimmed by 5 bases and J by 2 bases, 3 bases remained unmatched. Here the CDR3 DNA reads TGTGCCAGCAGCCCCGGACAGGGGGCCTACAATGAGCAGTTCTTC. It translates to CASSPGQGAYNEQFF.

The chain links TRBV5-1 to TRBJ2-2; 11 bases agree with TRBD2. After removal of 0 bases from V and 5 bases from J, the junction contained 0 bases not matched to a gene. The CDR3 sequence is 15 residues long. Germline V gene data show CDR1 as SGHRS and CDR2 as YFSETQ. Here the CDR3 reads CASSLGLAGTGELFF. The CDR3 nucleotides read TGCGCCAGCAGCTTGGGACTAGCGGGGACCGGGGAGCTGTTTTTT.

The chain is built from TRBV10-3 and TRBJ1-2; 10 bases fit TRBD1. V lost 4 bases to trimming and J lost 2 bases; unmatched junction nucleotides: 7. Germline loops: CDR1 ENHRY, CDR2 SYGVKD. This CDR3 is built from 16 residues. In DNA, the CDR3 is TGTGCCATCAGTGGCCCCGGGACAGGGGCAAACTATGGCTACACCTTC. This sequence encodes CAISGPGTGANYGYTF.